These T cell receptor beta chains were read from a single sample in a study of metastatic and nonmetastatic thyroid tumors. TCRdb re-clonotyped the PCR reads through MiXCR. Of about 32,000 clones in the sample, around a fifth are singletons; the top ten hold 8%. Source material: blood. All receptors come from a female donor with papillary thyroid cancer or a benign thyroid nodule (not recorded which). Some clones in this sample may be carry-over from other donors' samples. Both conserved end residues are part of each CDR3.

TRBV20-1 | CSARDHKGTLADTQYF
TRBV20-1 | CSASLLLAFTDTQYF
TRBV6-5 | CASSSRTGRDEQYF
TRBV28 | CASPLDRGTEPPFDEQFF
TRBV12-3/TRBV12-4 | CASSTGTATTGYTF
TRBV20-1 | CSAAPFSGPNTGELFF
TRBV19 | CASSSDRAHSGNTIYF
TRBV12-3/TRBV12-4 | CASSLGAGTLYEQYF
TRBV5-1 | CASSGDRTENEQFF
TRBV6-6 | CASSYSAEGRRAETQYF
TRBV5-1 | CASSPVPGQTYEQYF
TRBV6-1 | CASSGTGGLWSYTF
TRBV7-2 | CASNYRDPNSPLHF
TRBV20-1 | CSAGGAGNSYEQYF
TRBV19 | CASRRTSGMRAGELFF
TRBV6-2/TRBV6-3 | CASSYSSEHYEQYF
TRBV5-6 | CASSLPGGRVGTDTQYF
TRBV12-3/TRBV12-4 | CASTLSYNEQFF
TRBV30 | CAWSPQGVEGYTF
TRBV7-9 | CATTSRGPNTGELFF
TRBV19 | CARTGTGDNYGYTF
TRBV20-1 | CSANRDVSYNEQFF
TRBV6-1 | CASSRGTEAFF
TRBV11-2 | CASSLVTGNTIYF
TRBV27 | CASSGQGISETQYF
TRBV3-1 | CASGNGRNYGYTF
TRBV12-3/TRBV12-4 | CASSYPGTGSRETQYF